This entry concerns a single T cell receptor beta chain. Its antigen remains unknown. This CDR3 is built from 13 residues. Trimming took 8 bases from V and 0 from J, leaving 10 bases between them. These data belong to a study of blood T cells in healthy people across ages. Study-wide results and caveats: Roughly linearly, TCR beta diversity per million T cells fell as age increased. Nothing was known about donor CMV status, and this possibly confounded expanded clonotype changes. A strong correlation was found between TCR beta diversity and the percentage of naive T cells.

Primers used in a second PCR of about 7 to 12 cycles were a sample-barcoded 5' primer and a J-beta primer mix. TCRdb ran MiXCR on the 5' RACE reads and lists one entry per CDR3 protein. The sample has roughly 1,300,000 distinct CDR3 sequences; roughly 64% are singletons. All donors came from Russia, were Caucasian and healthy, and spanned ages roughly 6 to 100. The chain employs TRBV12-3 or TRBV12-4 and TRBJ1-1; a weak D match, TRBD1 (5 bases). The receptor's source is a man in his late teens or twenties in good health. Sequencing input: blood. CDR3 residues: CASGSRVNTEAFF. The CDR3, as DNA: TGTGCCAGCGGAAGCAGGGTGAACACTGAAGCTTTCTTT.